The 3 T cell receptor beta chains given below trace back to one sample, sequenced in a study of shared clonotypes between healthy human individuals. Profiling relied on immunoSEQ multiplex PCR, and the TCRdb table lists in-frame clones only, not all of them. The data contain approximately 530,000 clones, roughly 95% of them singletons. Sequences were obtained from naive CD4+ T cells sorted from blood. Subset here: CD45RA+ positively selected. The receptors derive from a woman under 40 in good health.

To note about this clone: This sample also contains other DNA sequences that code for the same CDR3. The V call is TRBV5-1, the J call TRBJ2-1; D tentatively fits TRBD1 or TRBD2 (5 bases each). In germline, CDR1 is SGHRS, CDR2 YFSETQ. The CDR3 totals 15 residues. With 0 bases removed from V and 4 bases from J, the gap between germline ends came to 11 bases. The CDR3 nucleotides read TGCGCCAGCAGCTTGGAGGGGACGCCGTACAATGAGCAGTTCTTC. Encoded protein: CASSLEGTPYNEQFF.

J is TRBJ2-7 and V is TRBV9, with 9 bases matching TRBD1. There are 15 residues in the CDR3. J gave up 0 bases and V 0 bases, and 1 base lay outside the gene matches. The germline gives CDR1 SGDLS, CDR2 YYNGEE. The CDR3 here is CASSVGTGDSYEQYF. Written as DNA, the CDR3 is TGTGCCAGCAGCGTAGGGACAGGGGACTCCTACGAGCAGTACTTC.

The chain links TRBV11-3 to TRBJ2-3; TRBD1 agrees at 10 bases. Germline V gives CDR1 SGHNT, CDR2 YENEEA. J lost 1 base, V lost 5 bases, and 9 bases had no gene match. The CDR3 has 17 amino acids. CDR3 region: CASSPASGTGGTDTQYF. For the CDR3, the DNA is TGTGCCAGCAGCCCTGCAAGCGGGACAGGGGGCACAGATACGCAGTATTTT.